The 8 T cell receptor beta chains below all came from one sample that was sequenced in a study of T cells in women clearing cervical HPV infection. Using immunoSEQ multiplex PCR, the repertoire was profiled, and TCRdb retains in-frame clones only, with some absent. With about 30,000 clones in the sample, the ten largest clones hold approximately 3.7%. The sample consisted of blood buffy coat. All receptors derive from a woman between 18 and 70 years old with a cervical HPV16 infection that either progressed to CIN3+ or cleared (not recorded which).

About this clone itself: From the germline J gene comes the end of the CDR3, since the read stops 3 residues before it. The chain couples TRBV7-2 to TRBJ1-1; D is uncertain. Germline V CDR1 and CDR2: SGHTA, FQGNSA. This CDR3 is built from 14 residues. The chain's CDR3 is CASSRTRPGGEAFF. CDR3 DNA (partial): TGTGCCAGCAGCCGAACCAGGCCAGGAGGGGAA.

A word on this clone: The CDR3 end lies 3 residues beyond the end of the read and is filled in from the germline J gene. The chain employs TRBV29-1 and TRBJ1-1; 7 nucleotides line up with TRBD1. With V trimmed by 3 bases and J by 4 bases, 5 bases remained unmatched. The CDR3 contains 13 residues. Germline V lookup: CDR1 SQVTM, CDR2 ANQGSEA. CDR3 bases read: TGCAGCGTTGAGGGCAGGGGGACCACTGAA. Protein: CSVEGRGTTE. The entire CDR3 sequence reads CSVEGRGTTEAFF.

The CDR3 sequence is CASSPTRGSYEQYF. The part of the CDR3 DNA that was read is TGTGCCAGCAGCCCAACCAGGGGGTCCTACGAG. This chain links TRBV6-2 or TRBV6-3 with TRBJ2-7; 7 positions match TRBD1. With the read ending 3 residues before the CDR3 end, the germline J gene is used to fill in that end. V lost 6 bases and J lost 1; bases outside the gene matches: 6. Per the germline V gene, CDR1 is MNHEY and CDR2 is SVGEGT. The CDR3 extends over 14 amino acids.

About this clone: The CDR3 end is not reached by the read, which stops 3 residues before it; the germline J gene fills it in. The chain couples TRBV5-4 to TRBJ2-1; 9 bases match TRBD1. Unmatched junction bases numbered 7, after V lost 4 bases and J lost 8 bases. Germline V gene data show CDR1 as SGHNT and CDR2 as YYREEE (reference sequence). This CDR3 contains 14 residues. The CDR3 here is CASSAGTGLDEQFF. CDR3 DNA (partial): TGTGCCAGCAGCGCCGGGACAGGGTTGGATGAG.

About this clone: The read terminates 3 residues before the CDR3 end, so the remaining end is supplied by the germline J gene. J is TRBJ2-6 and V is TRBV30, with D possibly being TRBD1 (5 bases). V was clipped by 5 bases and J by 0 bases, with 11 bases between them. The CDR3 totals 15 residues. Germline CDR1 and CDR2: GTSNPN and SVGIG (reference sequence). The CDR3 spells CAWDSPFSGANVLTF. The part of the CDR3 DNA that was read is TGTGCCTGGGACAGCCCATTCTCTGGGGCCAACGTC. The full variable domain, with the rest looked up from reference TRBV30 and TRBJ2-6, is SQTIHQWPATLVQPVGSPLSLECTVEGTSNPNLYWYRQAAGRGLQLLFYSVGIGQISSEVPQNLSASRPQDRQFILSSKKLLLSDSGFYLCAWDSPFSGANVLTFGAGSRLTVL.

Concerning this clone itself: The read terminates 3 residues ahead of where the CDR3 ends, so the germline J gene completes it. The chain carries TRBV11-2 and TRBJ2-7; 9 bases map to TRBD2. CDR3 length equals 15 residues. Germline-derived CDR1 and CDR2 are SGHAT and FQNNGV. The ends lost 5 bases at V and 3 bases at J; junction bases unmatched: 8. The sequenced part of the CDR3 DNA is TGTGCCAGCAGCCCCATAGCGGGAGAAATCTACGAG. Translation: CASSPIAGEIYE. The CDR3 in full is CASSPIAGEIYEQYF.

To note about this clone: The missing CDR3 end, 3 residues past where the read stops, is filled in from the germline J gene. The V call is TRBV5-1, the J call TRBJ1-1; D is possibly TRBD1 (6 bases). CDR1 SGHRS and CDR2 YFSETQ come from the germline V gene. The CDR3 has 18 residues. The V end was cut by 0 bases, the J end by 5 bases, with 23 bases between. The CDR3 loop reads CASSLELRSTTGNTEAFF. Incomplete CDR3 DNA: TGCGCCAGCAGCTTGGAACTCCGGTCTACCACAGGGAATACTGAA.

Of note for this clone: The read comes to an end 3 residues before the CDR3 does, leaving the germline J gene to fill in the end. The chain combines TRBV6-2 or TRBV6-3 with TRBJ2-3; 14 bases align to TRBD2. Per germline, CDR1 MNHEY and CDR2 SVGEGT. The CDR3 consists of 17 residues. CDR3 protein: CASKPPRRLAGGETQYF. The CDR3 bases that were read are TGTGCCAGCAAGCCCCCGCGAAGACTAGCGGGAGGGGAGACG.